Below are 22 T cell receptor beta chains sequenced from a single sample in a study of blood T cell dynamics during melanoma immunotherapy. Libraries were prepared by immunoSEQ multiplex PCR; TCRdb keeps only in-frame clonotypes and omits some of them. The table records 6,000 or so clones, approximately 88% of them present only once. Time point: week 3, after first cycle of checkpoint inhibitor. The sequenced sample was blood, obtained from a patient treated with checkpoint blockade. The receptors originated from a human donor with melanoma.

The chain is built from TRBV6-1 and TRBJ1-1, with unresolved D. The CDR3 runs to 13 residues. Trimming took 3 bases from V and 4 from J, leaving 9 bases between them. Germline values: CDR1 MNHNS, CDR2 SASEGT. The CDR3 loop is CASSDLQLTEAFF. DNA of the CDR3: TGTGCCAGCAGTGATCTTCAGCTCACTGAAGCTTTCTTT.

V usage is TRBV18 and J usage is TRBJ2-5, with D unclear. The CDR3 loop spans 14 amino acids. Trimming cost V 1 base and J 8 bases, with 14 bases left between them. The germline CDR1 and CDR2 sequences are KGHSH and LQKENI. CDR3 nucleotides: TGTGCCAGCTCACCACTGAGACCCGAGAGTACCCAGTACTTC. Its translation is CASSPLRPESTQYF.

The chain is built from TRBV5-1 and TRBJ2-7; D is uncertain. V was shortened by 4 bases and J by 2 bases, with 13 bases between the two germline ends. The germline V gene has CDR1 SGHRS and CDR2 YFSETQ. The CDR3 spans 14 residues. In DNA form, the CDR3 reads TGCGCCAGCAGCCCGGGCCCTGGGGCCTACGAGCAGTACTTC. Its translation: CASSPGPGAYEQYF.

A remark on this clone: The same CDR3 is also encoded by other DNA sequences in this sample. V usage is TRBV18 and J usage is TRBJ1-1; maybe TRBD1 (5 bases). V gave up 1 base and J gave up 5 bases, with 14 bases separating them. The CDR3 covers 15 residues. Germline V CDR1 and CDR2: KGHSH, LQKENI. The CDR3 loop is CASSPQSPGSTEAFF. The CDR3 DNA reads TGTGCCAGCTCACCACAGTCGCCAGGGTCGACTGAAGCTTTCTTT.

The chain is built from TRBV2 and TRBJ2-2; D remains ambiguous. V was cut by 5 bases and J by 1 base, with 2 bases left in between. The CDR3 contains 12 residues. Germline-derived CDR1 and CDR2 are SNHLY and FYNNEI. The CDR3 nucleotides are TGTGCCAGCAGTCGGAACACCGGGGAGCTGTTTTTT. Amino acid sequence: CASSRNTGELFF.

The rearrangement uses TRBV27 and TRBJ1-6; tentative D call: TRBD1 (6 bases). Germline lookup yields CDR1 MNHEY and CDR2 SMNVEV (reference sequence). The CDR3 length is 16 residues. V shed 5 bases and J shed 3 bases, with 14 bases lying between them. For the CDR3, the DNA is TGTGCCAGCAGTAGGACAGCCCCTTTCTATAATTCACCCCTCCACTTT. It yields the protein CASSRTAPFYNSPLHF.

The chain joins TRBV23-1 to TRBJ1-2; TRBD1 agrees at 7 bases. TRBV23-1 is an open reading frame whose function is uncertain. V was pared by 8 bases and J by 1 base, with 16 bases of the junction left unmatched. This CDR3 contains 17 residues. Written as DNA, the CDR3 is TGCGCCAGCCCCTCGACCCCTGGGACAGACTTTAACTATGGCTACACCTTC. This translates into CASPSTPGTDFNYGYTF.

This clone was observed once. CDR3 in DNA: TGTGCCAGCAGGCTAGGGTACAGCGGGGGGCCCGCGACCGGGGAGCTGTTTTTT. Protein sequence: CASRLGYSGGPATGELFF. V usage is TRBV7-9 and J usage is TRBJ2-2; 9 bases fit TRBD2. The junction had 16 bases not matched to a gene; V was cut back by 6 bases and J by 5 bases. From germline, CDR1 is SEHNR and CDR2 FQNEAQ (reference sequence). This CDR3 is 18 amino acids long.

In DNA form, the CDR3 reads TGTGCCAGTAGCCCCCAGGGGGGTGGGGCCAACGTCCTGACTTTC. Its translation: CASSPQGGGANVLTF. The chain links TRBV19 to TRBJ2-6, with D possibly TRBD1 on 7 matching bases. Trimming took off 6 bases at V and 3 bases at J, with 12 bases between the two ends. Germline assignment: CDR1 LNHDA and CDR2 SQIVND (reference sequence). This CDR3 spans 15 amino acids.

The CDR3 DNA reads as TGTGCCAGCAGCTTTTTTAGTTCGGGACAGGACCCTTCAGGGCAGTTCTTC. Translated: CASSFFSSGQDPSGQFF. V and J are TRBV9 and TRBJ2-1; 8 bases are a match to TRBD1. CDR1 and CDR2 from the germline V gene are SGDLS and YYNGEE. The CDR3 covers 17 residues. V dropped 4 bases and J dropped 12; count of bases not matched to a gene: 21.

This chain uses TRBV18 with TRBJ2-2; D ambiguous. The CDR3 covers 14 residues. With 8 bases removed from V and 1 base from J, the gap between germline ends came to 11 bases. CDR1 and CDR2 from the germline V gene are KGHSH and LQKENI. The CDR3 nucleotides read TGTGCCAGCCTTCTTCAGTTGAACACCGGGGAGCTGTTTTTT. It specifies CASLLQLNTGELFF.

This clone was picked up one time. V is TRBV7-3 and J is TRBJ2-1; 7 bases align to TRBD2. The CDR3 contains 15 residues. Germline lookup yields CDR1 SGHTA and CDR2 FQGTGA. The V and J ends lost 6 bases and 10 bases, in that order; junction bases with no gene match: 15. The CDR3 protein is CASSHGASGGLEQFF. The CDR3 DNA sequence: TGTGCCAGCAGTCACGGGGCTAGCGGCGGGCTGGAGCAGTTCTTC.

The chain has TRBV19 and TRBJ2-5, with D unclear. Germline-derived CDR1 and CDR2 are LNHDA and SQIVND (reference sequence). The CDR3 sequence is 13 residues long. Trimming stripped 3 bases from V and 5 bases from J, with 10 bases between. The CDR3 DNA reads TGTGCCAGTAGTATTAACCATGCGGAGACCCAGTACTTC. Encoded protein: CASSINHAETQYF.

This clone was counted once. The chain uses TRBV5-1 and TRBJ1-1; D is unresolved. V shed 4 bases and J shed 3 bases, with 10 bases lying between them. The germline CDR1 and CDR2 sequences are SGHRS and YFSETQ. This CDR3 spans 13 amino acids. CDR3 DNA: TGCGCCAGCAGCACCGGGTCGTACACTGAAGCTTTCTTT. Protein sequence: CASSTGSYTEAFF.

V and J are TRBV6-1 and TRBJ2-7; D is unclear. The CDR3 covers 14 residues. From germline, CDR1 is MNHNS and CDR2 SASEGT. V dropped 2 bases and J dropped 0 bases, with 8 bases sitting between them. The DNA for the CDR3 is TGTGCCAGCAGTGAAACTCCGAACTCCTACGAGCAGTACTTC. Residues: CASSETPNSYEQYF.

This clone was seen a handful of times. The chain recombines TRBV10-1 with TRBJ1-2; no clear D gene. Between the trimmed V and J ends, which lost 4 bases and 7 bases, there was a span of 10 bases. Germline loops: CDR1 WNHNN, CDR2 SYGVQD (reference sequence). The CDR3 is made up of 12 amino acids. The CDR3 spells CASSVPVSGYTF. In DNA form, the CDR3 reads TGCGCCAGCAGTGTACCGGTGAGTGGCTACACCTTC.

This chain joins TRBV6-5 and TRBJ2-7; 7 bases match TRBD1. With V trimmed by 6 bases and J by 1 base, 3 bases remained unmatched. CDR3 length equals 13 residues. The V gene's germline CDR1 is MNHEY and CDR2 SVGAGI. CDR3 DNA sequence: TGTGCCAGCAGCCGGGACAGATCCTACGAGCAGTACTTC. Translated, it gives CASSRDRSYEQYF.

Comments on this clone: Other DNA sequences in the same sample also yield this CDR3. This chain connects TRBV10-3 to TRBJ2-2; possible D gene TRBD1, 6 bases. The CDR3 runs 16 residues. Germline CDR1 is ENHRY and CDR2 is SYGVKD. V lost 6 bases and J lost 4, with 18 bases in between. The CDR3 is CAIRDDRLSFTGELFF. CDR3 nucleotides: TGTGCCATCAGAGACGACAGGCTATCCTTCACCGGGGAGCTGTTTTTT.

V gene TRBV11-2 combines with J gene TRBJ2-5, with a tentative D call TRBD2 (5 bases). The CDR3 has 17 residues. The V gene's germline CDR1 is SGHAT and CDR2 FQNNGV. Trimming left V 4 bases short and J 3 bases short, with 21 bases between. CDR3 DNA sequence: TGTGCCAGCAGCTCCCCCCCTTGGGAAGCGGACGAAGAGACCCAGTACTTC. Translated, it gives CASSSPPWEADEETQYF.

This clone was recorded a few times. The chain has TRBV19 and TRBJ1-5; 7 bases line up with TRBD1. The length of the CDR3 is 13 residues. Losses at the gene ends were 5 bases for V and 9 bases for J; bases not matched to a gene: 7. The germline V gene has CDR1 LNHDA and CDR2 SQIVND (reference sequence). In DNA, the CDR3 is TGTGCCAGTAGTGGGGGACAGTCTCTGCCCCAGCATTTT. Its translation: CASSGGQSLPQHF.

This clone was seen more than once but under ten times. The chain uses TRBV9 and TRBJ2-5; 7 nucleotides align to TRBD1. The trim removed 0 bases at V and 5 bases at J, leaving 7 bases unmatched. Germline V gene data show CDR1 as SGDLS and CDR2 as YYNGEE. The CDR3 runs to 15 residues. CDR3 protein: CASSVGQGEWETQYF. The CDR3 DNA reads TGTGCCAGCAGCGTAGGGCAGGGGGAGTGGGAGACCCAGTACTTC.

CDR3: CASSPRDRVQPQHF. The CDR3 bases are TGTGCCAGCAGTCCACGGGACAGGGTACAGCCCCAGCATTTT. The chain links TRBV6-1 to TRBJ1-5; the match to TRBD1 covers 9 bases. The CDR3 is 14 amino acids. CDR1 is MNHNS and CDR2 is SASEGT in the germline V gene. V trimming: 5 bases; J trimming: 7 bases; junction bases outside the gene matches: 6.